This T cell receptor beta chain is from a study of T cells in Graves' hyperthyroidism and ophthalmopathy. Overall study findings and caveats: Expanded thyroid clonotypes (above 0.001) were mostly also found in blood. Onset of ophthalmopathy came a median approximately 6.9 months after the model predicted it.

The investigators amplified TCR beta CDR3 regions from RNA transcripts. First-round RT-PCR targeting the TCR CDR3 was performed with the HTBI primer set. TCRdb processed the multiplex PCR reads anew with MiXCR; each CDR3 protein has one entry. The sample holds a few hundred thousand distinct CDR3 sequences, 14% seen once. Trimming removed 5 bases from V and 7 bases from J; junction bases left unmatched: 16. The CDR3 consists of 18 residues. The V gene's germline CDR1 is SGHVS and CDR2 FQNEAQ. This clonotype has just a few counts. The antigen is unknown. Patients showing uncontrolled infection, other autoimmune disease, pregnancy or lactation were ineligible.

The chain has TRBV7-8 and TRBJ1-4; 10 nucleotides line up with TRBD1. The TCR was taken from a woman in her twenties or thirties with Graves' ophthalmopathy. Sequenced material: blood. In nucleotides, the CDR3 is TGTGCCAGCAGCCAGAACCGACAGGGGGCATCATATGGTGAAAAACTGTTTTTT. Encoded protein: CASSQNRQGASYGEKLFF.